These 13 T cell receptor beta chains share one sample of origin, sequenced in a study of CD8 T cells in Susac syndrome. RNA totalling roughly 0.5 to 1 ug underwent reverse transcription with random hexamers. TCRdb itself ran the immunoSEQ multiplex PCR reads through MiXCR, one entry per CDR3 protein. The table has around 190,000 distinct CDR3 sequences, approximately 95% seen once. Sequencing used CD4+ T cells from PBMCs. These receptors all stem from a human donor in good health.

V is TRBV18 and J is TRBJ2-7; the match to TRBD1 covers 7 bases. Germline CDR1 is KGHSH and CDR2 is LQKENI. The length of the CDR3 is 15 residues. With V trimmed by 6 bases and J by 4 bases, 12 bases remained unmatched. In DNA form, the CDR3 reads TGTGCCAGCTCCCCCGGAAGGGGGCCACTTTACGAGCAGTACTTC. This codes for CASSPGRGPLYEQYF.

The V and J genes are TRBV30 and TRBJ2-7; 7 bases agree with TRBD2. The CDR3 length is 13 residues. Germline V gene lookup returns CDR1 GTSNPN and CDR2 SVGIG (reference sequence). J lost 3 bases, V lost 5 bases, and 7 bases had no gene match. In nucleotides, the CDR3 is TGTGCCTGGGGCCGGGGACTAAACTACGAGCAGTACTTC. This gives the protein CAWGRGLNYEQYF.

The sample holds one count of this clonotype. As DNA, the CDR3 is TGTGCCAGCAGCTGGGTCACGGGACTAGCGGGTTCCTACGAGCAGTACTTC. Protein product: CASSWVTGLAGSYEQYF. The chain carries TRBV7-2 and TRBJ2-7; 12 nucleotides align to TRBD2. Germline trimming cut 4 bases from V and 1 base from J; bases unmatched to any gene: 8. This CDR3 is 17 amino acids long. Germline CDR1 and CDR2: SGHTA and FQGNSA.

V and J are TRBV28 and TRBJ2-7, with D possibly being TRBD1 (5 bases). Germline loops: CDR1 MDHEN, CDR2 SYDVKM. The germline V and J ends were trimmed by 6 bases and 6 bases, with 12 bases remaining between them. This CDR3 comprises 12 residues. DNA for the CDR3: TGTGCCAGCAGCCGGCGACAGACCGAGCAGTACTTC. This translates into CASSRRQTEQYF.

The chain links TRBV28 to TRBJ1-2, with 7 bases fitting TRBD1. The V gene's germline CDR1 is MDHEN and CDR2 SYDVKM. V dropped 3 bases and J dropped 4; count of bases not matched to a gene: 2. The CDR3 is 13 amino acids. The CDR3 bases are TGTGCCAGCAGTTTGGACAGGACCTATGGCTACACCTTC. This gives the protein CASSLDRTYGYTF.

This chain connects TRBV11-2 to TRBJ2-1, with no clear D. With 3 bases removed from V and 12 bases from J, the gap between germline ends came to 12 bases. From germline, CDR1 is SGHAT and CDR2 FQNNGV. The CDR3 spans 12 residues. CDR3 DNA: TGTGCCAGCAGCTTTTCGCACCCGGGGCAGTTCTTC. As protein: CASSFSHPGQFF. The variable domain in full, with the rest retrieved from reference TRBV11-2 and TRBJ2-1, is EAGVAQSPRYKIIEKRQSVAFWCNPISGHATLYWYQQILGQGPKLLIQFQNNGVVDDSQLPKDRFSAERLKGVDSTLKIQPAKLEDSAVYLCASSFSHPGQFFGPGTRLTVL.

The CDR3 region has the DNA TGTGCCAGCAGCCAACCTGCCTCTGGGGCCAACGTCCTGACTTTC. It codes for CASSQPASGANVLTF. The chain combines TRBV3-1 with TRBJ2-6; D uncertain. V dropped 2 bases and J dropped 0 bases, with 5 bases sitting between them. This CDR3 comprises 15 residues. The V gene's germline CDR1 is LGHDT and CDR2 YNNKEL (reference sequence).

The CDR3 reads CASSRGPAPNTGELFF. The CDR3 DNA reads as TGCGCCAGCAGCCGAGGACCGGCGCCAAACACCGGGGAGCTGTTTTTT. V gene TRBV5-1 combines with J gene TRBJ2-2; no clear D gene. The CDR3 contains 16 residues. Germline-derived CDR1 and CDR2 are SGHRS and YFSETQ. Trimming left V 4 bases short and J 2 bases short, with 15 bases between.

The chain uses TRBV5-4 and TRBJ1-2; unclear D gene. CDR1 is SGHNT and CDR2 is YYREEE in the germline V gene (reference sequence). V dropped 0 bases and J dropped 2 bases, with 11 bases sitting between them. This CDR3 spans 15 amino acids. The CDR3 loop is CASSLDRNTNYGYTF. The CDR3 region has the DNA TGTGCCAGCAGCTTGGATCGGAATACCAACTATGGCTACACCTTC.

The V call is TRBV27, the J call TRBJ2-7, with 7 bases matching TRBD2. V was pared by 5 bases and J by 4 bases, with 8 bases of the junction left unmatched. The CDR3 loop spans 14 amino acids. Germline CDR1 reads MNHEY; CDR2 reads SMNVEV (reference sequence). This CDR3 is CASSPLGGSYEQYF. CDR3 nucleotide sequence: TGTGCCAGCAGTCCTTTGGGCGGGAGTTACGAGCAGTACTTC.

The rearrangement joins TRBV3-1 to TRBJ2-5, with 9 nucleotides matching TRBD1. In germline, CDR1 is LGHDT, CDR2 YNNKEL (reference sequence). The CDR3 consists of 16 residues. With V trimmed by 0 bases and J by 2 bases, 4 bases remained unmatched. The CDR3 DNA reads as TGTGCCAGCAGCCAAGACGGGACAGGGACACAAGAGACCCAGTACTTC. Residues: CASSQDGTGTQETQYF.

J is TRBJ2-7 and V is TRBV3-1, with D uncertain. CDR3 size: 14 residues. Trimming cost V 0 bases and J 7 bases, with 13 bases left between them. The germline CDR1 and CDR2 sequences are LGHDT and YNNKEL (reference sequence). This chain's CDR3 is CASSQEGADTEQYF. As DNA, the CDR3 is TGTGCCAGCAGCCAAGAAGGCGCTGATACGGAGCAGTACTTC.

This clonotype was seen only once. V and J are TRBV20-1 and TRBJ2-7; D call uncertain. Germline-derived CDR1 and CDR2 are DFQATT and SNEGSKA (reference sequence). There are 14 residues in the CDR3. V lost 6 bases to trimming and J lost 2 bases, with 17 bases between them. The CDR3 loop reads CSAGRTGPTYEQYF. Written as DNA, the CDR3 is TGCAGTGCCGGGCGTACGGGCCCAACCTACGAGCAGTACTTC.